These 4 T cell receptor beta chains share one sample of origin, sequenced in a study of a mutant IDH1 vaccine in newly diagnosed glioma (dated by TCRdb to the early 2020s). In the paper's terms, the time point label means: baseline, week 1 (first vaccination visit). What the treatment or condition label conveys for this sample: pre-vaccination baseline after standard-of-care therapy. Library generation was performed with the immunoSEQ multiplex PCR assay. TCRdb carries this immuneACCESS record with in-frame sequences only. Its versions omit some clonotypes, under half of them owing to an unresolved V gene in the studies checked, with the rest unexplained. This sample comprises tens of thousands of clones, 80% to 95% of them detected only once. Under 20% of the sample belongs to the ten largest clones. Sequenced material: PBMCs, taken from a glioma patient treated with radiotherapy, temozolomide or both. The receptors derive from a man between 18 and 29 years old with glioma.

The chain recombines TRBV19 with TRBJ1-5; D call uncertain. V lost 5 bases and J 3 bases, leaving 5 bases between the germline ends. The CDR3 extends over 12 amino acids. Germline CDR1 reads LNHDA; CDR2 reads SQIVND (reference sequence). Written as DNA, the CDR3 is TGTGCCAGTAGTCCCGCCAATCAGCCCCAGCATTTT. This codes for CASSPANQPQHF.

The gene calls are TRBV6-1 and TRBJ2-5; the D gene is possibly TRBD2 (6 bases). The CDR3 spans 11 residues. The V gene's germline CDR1 is MNHNS and CDR2 SASEGT. Deletions cut 11 bases from V and 4 bases from J, with 11 bases between. The CDR3 nucleotides are TGTGCCGGGCAGGGAGGAGAGACCCAGTACTTC. Residues: CAGQGGETQYF.

The chain couples TRBV7-6 to TRBJ2-7, with D maybe TRBD2 (5 bases). Germline CDR1 and CDR2: SGHVS and FNYEAQ. The CDR3 spans 13 residues. Trimming cost V 1 base and J 6 bases, with 10 bases left between them. The CDR3, as DNA: TGTGCCAGCAGCTTAGGGACCCGGGGCGAGCAGTACTTC. The encoded protein is CASSLGTRGEQYF.

This chain uses TRBV18 with TRBJ1-2, with D hard to call. CDR1 is KGHSH, CDR2 LQKENI, per germline. There are 14 residues in the CDR3. V lost 0 bases and J lost 4, with 9 bases in between. In DNA, the CDR3 is TGTGCCAGCTCACCACCGGGCCCTAGCTATGGCTACACCTTC. Residues: CASSPPGPSYGYTF.